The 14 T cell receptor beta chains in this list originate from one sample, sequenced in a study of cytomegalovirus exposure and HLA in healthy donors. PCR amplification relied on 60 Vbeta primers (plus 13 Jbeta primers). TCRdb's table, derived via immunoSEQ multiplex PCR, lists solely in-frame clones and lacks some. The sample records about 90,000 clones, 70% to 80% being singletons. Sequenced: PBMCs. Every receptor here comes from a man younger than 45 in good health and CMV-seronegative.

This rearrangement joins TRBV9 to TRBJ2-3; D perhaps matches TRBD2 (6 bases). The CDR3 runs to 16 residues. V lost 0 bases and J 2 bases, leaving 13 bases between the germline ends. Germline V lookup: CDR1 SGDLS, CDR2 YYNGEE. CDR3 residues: CASSVAGGMNTDTQYF. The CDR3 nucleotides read TGTGCCAGCAGCGTAGCGGGCGGGATGAACACAGATACGCAGTATTTT.

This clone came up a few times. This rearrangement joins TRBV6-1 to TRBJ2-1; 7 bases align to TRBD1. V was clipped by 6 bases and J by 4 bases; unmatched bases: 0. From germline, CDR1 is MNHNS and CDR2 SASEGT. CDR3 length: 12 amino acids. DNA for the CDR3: TGTGCCAGCAGGGGACAGTACAATGAGCAGTTCTTC. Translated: CASRGQYNEQFF.

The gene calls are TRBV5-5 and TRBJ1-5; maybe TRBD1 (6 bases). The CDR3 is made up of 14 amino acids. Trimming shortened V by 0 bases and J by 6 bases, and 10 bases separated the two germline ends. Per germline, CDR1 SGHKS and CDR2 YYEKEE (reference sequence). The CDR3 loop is CASSLVSGVQPQHF. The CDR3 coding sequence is TGTGCCAGCAGCTTGGTCTCAGGGGTTCAGCCCCAGCATTTT.

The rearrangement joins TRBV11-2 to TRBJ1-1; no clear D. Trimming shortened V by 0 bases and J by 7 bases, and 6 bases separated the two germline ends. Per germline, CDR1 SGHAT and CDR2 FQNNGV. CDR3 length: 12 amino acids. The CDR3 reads CASSLEYGEAFF. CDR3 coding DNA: TGTGCCAGCAGCTTAGAGTACGGTGAAGCTTTCTTT.

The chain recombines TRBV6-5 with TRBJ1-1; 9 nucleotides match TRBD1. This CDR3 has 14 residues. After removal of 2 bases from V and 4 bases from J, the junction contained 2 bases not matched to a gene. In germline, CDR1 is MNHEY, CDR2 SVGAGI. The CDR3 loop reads CASSYQDRGTEAFF. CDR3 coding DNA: TGTGCCAGCAGTTACCAGGACAGGGGCACTGAAGCTTTCTTT.

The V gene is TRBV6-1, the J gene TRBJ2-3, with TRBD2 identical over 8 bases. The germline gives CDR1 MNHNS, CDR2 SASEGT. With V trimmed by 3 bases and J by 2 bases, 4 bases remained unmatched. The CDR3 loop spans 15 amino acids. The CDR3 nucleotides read TGTGCCAGCAGTGACGTAGCGGGGCCCACAGATACGCAGTATTTT. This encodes CASSDVAGPTDTQYF.

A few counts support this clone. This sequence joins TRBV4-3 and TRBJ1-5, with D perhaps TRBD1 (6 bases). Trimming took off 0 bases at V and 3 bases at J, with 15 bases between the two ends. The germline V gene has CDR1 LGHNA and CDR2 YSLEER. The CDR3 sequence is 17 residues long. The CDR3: CASSQEAHRDTNQPQHF. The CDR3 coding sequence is TGCGCCAGCAGCCAAGAAGCTCACCGGGACACCAATCAGCCCCAGCATTTT.

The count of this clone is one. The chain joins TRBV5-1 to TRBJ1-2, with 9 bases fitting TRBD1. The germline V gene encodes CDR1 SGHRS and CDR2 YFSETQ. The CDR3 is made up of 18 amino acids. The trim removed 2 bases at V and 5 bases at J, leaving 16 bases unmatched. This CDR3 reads CASSLRSGGQGYTYGYTF. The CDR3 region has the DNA TGCGCCAGCAGCTTACGGTCGGGGGGACAGGGTTATACTTATGGCTACACCTTC.

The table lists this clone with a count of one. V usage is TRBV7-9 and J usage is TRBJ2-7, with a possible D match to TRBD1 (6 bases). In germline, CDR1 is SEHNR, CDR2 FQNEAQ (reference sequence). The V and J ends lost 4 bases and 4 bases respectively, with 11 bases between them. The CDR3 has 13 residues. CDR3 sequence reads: CASSSTQGYEQYF. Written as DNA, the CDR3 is TGTGCCAGCAGCTCAACACAGGGTTACGAGCAGTACTTC.

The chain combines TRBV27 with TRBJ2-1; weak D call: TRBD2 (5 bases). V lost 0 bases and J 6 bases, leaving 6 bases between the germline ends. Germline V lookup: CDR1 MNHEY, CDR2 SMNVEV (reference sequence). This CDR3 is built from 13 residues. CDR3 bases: TGTGCCAGCAGTTTATCGGCGGGCAATGAGCAGTTCTTC. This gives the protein CASSLSAGNEQFF.

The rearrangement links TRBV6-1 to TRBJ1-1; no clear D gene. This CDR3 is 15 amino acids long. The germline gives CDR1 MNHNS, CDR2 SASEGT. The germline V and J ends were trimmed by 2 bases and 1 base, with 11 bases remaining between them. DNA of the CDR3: TGTGCCAGCAGTGAAAGGCAGGTCCCGAACACTGAAGCTTTCTTT. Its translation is CASSERQVPNTEAFF.

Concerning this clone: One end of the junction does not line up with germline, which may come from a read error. Written as DNA, the CDR3 is TGTGCCAGCAGTTTATGGCTCTCCTTTAATTCACCCCTCCACTTT. Protein sequence: CASSLWLSFNSPLHF. The rearrangement uses TRBV27 and TRBJ1-6; D gene uncertain. The CDR3 is made up of 15 amino acids. Germline values: CDR1 MNHEY, CDR2 SMNVEV (reference sequence).

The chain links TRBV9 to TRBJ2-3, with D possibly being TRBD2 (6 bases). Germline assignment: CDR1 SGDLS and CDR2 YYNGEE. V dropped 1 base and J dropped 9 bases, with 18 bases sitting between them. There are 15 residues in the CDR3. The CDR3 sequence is CASSVRGTGEETQYF. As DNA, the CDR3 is TGTGCCAGCAGCGTAAGAGGGACTGGGGAGGAGACGCAGTATTTT.

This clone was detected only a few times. The CDR3 coding sequence is TGTGCCAGCAGCTCGCGCGTGGACACTGAAGCTTTCTTT. Protein sequence: CASSSRVDTEAFF. This chain links TRBV11-2 with TRBJ1-1; D unclear. V lost 4 bases to trimming and J lost 3 bases, with 9 bases between them. The CDR3 spans 13 residues. The germline V gene encodes CDR1 SGHAT and CDR2 FQNNGV.